This entry is about one T cell receptor beta chain. This CDR3 comprises 13 residues. Germline CDR1 reads SGHDN; CDR2 reads FVKESK. The germline V and J ends were trimmed by 1 base and 10 bases, with 8 bases remaining between them. This entry comes from a study of blood T cell repertoires in COVID-19. The table came from immunoSEQ multiplex PCR; TCRdb's copy has only in-frame clones and leaves some out. Found here are 55,000 or so clones, around three quarters of them singletons; the top ten hold approximately 3%. Sequenced: peripheral blood. The V gene is TRBV14, the J gene TRBJ1-6, with D hard to call. This receptor was taken from a man between 60 and 75 years old with acute or convalescent COVID-19. The CDR3 bases are TGTGCCAGCAGCCAAGGGGTGCGGTCACCCCTCCACTTT. Translating gives CASSQGVRSPLHF.